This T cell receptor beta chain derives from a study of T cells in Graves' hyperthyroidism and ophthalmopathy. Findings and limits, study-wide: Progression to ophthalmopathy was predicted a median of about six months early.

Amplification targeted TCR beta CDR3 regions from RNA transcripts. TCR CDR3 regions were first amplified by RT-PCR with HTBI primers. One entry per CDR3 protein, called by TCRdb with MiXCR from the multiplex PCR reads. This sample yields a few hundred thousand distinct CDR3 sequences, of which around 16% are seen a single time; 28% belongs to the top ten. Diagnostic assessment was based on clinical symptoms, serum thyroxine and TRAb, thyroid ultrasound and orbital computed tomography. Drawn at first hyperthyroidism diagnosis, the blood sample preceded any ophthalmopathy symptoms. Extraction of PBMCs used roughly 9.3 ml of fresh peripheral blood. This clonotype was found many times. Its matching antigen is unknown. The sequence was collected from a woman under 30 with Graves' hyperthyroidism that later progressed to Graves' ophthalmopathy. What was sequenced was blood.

The CDR3 loop is CAWSTAGGWSYNEQFF. In nucleotides, the CDR3 is TGTGCCTGGAGTACCGCGGGAGGGTGGTCCTACAATGAGCAGTTCTTC. The rearrangement joins TRBV30 to TRBJ2-1; 9 bases match TRBD2. The CDR3 loop spans 16 amino acids. V was pared by 2 bases and J by 1 base, with 6 bases of the junction left unmatched. CDR1 is GTSNPN, CDR2 SVGIG, per germline (reference sequence).